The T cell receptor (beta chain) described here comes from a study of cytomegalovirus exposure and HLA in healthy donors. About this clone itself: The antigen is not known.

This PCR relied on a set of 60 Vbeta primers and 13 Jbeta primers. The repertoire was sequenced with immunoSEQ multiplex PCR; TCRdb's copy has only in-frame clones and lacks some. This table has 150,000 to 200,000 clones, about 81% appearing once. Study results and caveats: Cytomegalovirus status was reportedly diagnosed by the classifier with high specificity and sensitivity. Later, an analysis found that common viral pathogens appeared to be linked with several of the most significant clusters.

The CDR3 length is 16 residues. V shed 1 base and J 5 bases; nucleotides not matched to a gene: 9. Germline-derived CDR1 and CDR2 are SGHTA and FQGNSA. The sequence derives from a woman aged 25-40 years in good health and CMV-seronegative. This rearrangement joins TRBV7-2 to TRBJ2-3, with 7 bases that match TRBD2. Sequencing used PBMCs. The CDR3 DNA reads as TGTGCCAGCAGCTTAGGGGTGGGAGGGCCCGGAGATACGCAGTATTTT. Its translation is CASSLGVGGPGDTQYF.